The clone carrying this T cell receptor beta chain has just one count. Sequencing used immunoSEQ multiplex PCR; TCRdb keeps in-frame clones, though not all of them. Among about 340,000 clones, approximately 86% were seen once, and the ten largest hold less than 9%. The CDR3 consists of 14 residues. The germline V gene encodes CDR1 MGHDK and CDR2 SYGVNS. The V gene end was trimmed by 6 bases and the J gene end by 3 bases; junction bases not matched to a gene: 4. This sample was included in a study of blood T cell repertoires in COVID-19. Looking at the study overall: Sample material is recorded as cDNA or gDNA derived from T cells, B-cell-depleted T cells, or PBMCs.

The sequenced material came from peripheral blood. The clonotype was recovered from an older woman with COVID-19, enrolled during active disease. V usage is TRBV25-1 and J usage is TRBJ1-4; 7 bases fit TRBD1. Here the CDR3 reads CASSRGMANEKLFF. For the CDR3, the DNA is TGTGCCAGCAGCAGGGGGATGGCTAATGAAAAACTGTTTTTT.